This T cell receptor beta chain was profiled in a study of blood T cell repertoires in COVID-19. Germline loops: CDR1 SGHRS, CDR2 YFSETQ. This CDR3 contains 15 residues. V was clipped by 0 bases and J by 0 bases, with 10 bases between them. TCRdb keeps only in-frame clones here, not all; method: immunoSEQ multiplex PCR. The sample carries roughly 250,000 clones, roughly 87% recorded once. The chain carries TRBV5-1 and TRBJ2-7, with D possibly matching TRBD1 (5 bases). Sequencing was carried out using PBMCs or T cells enriched from blood (not recorded which). The sequence came from a woman aged 25 to 39 with acute COVID-19. The CDR3 protein is CASSLAQGLSYEQYF. CDR3 bases: TGCGCCAGCAGCTTGGCCCAGGGCCTCTCCTACGAGCAGTACTTC. Looking up the rest from reference TRBV5-1 and TRBJ2-7 gives the full variable domain: KAGVTQTPRYLIKTRGQQVTLSCSPISGHRSVSWYQQTPGQGLQFLFEYFSETQRNKGNFPGRFSGRQFSNSRSEMNVSTLELGDSALYLCASSLAQGLSYEQYFGPGTRLTVT.